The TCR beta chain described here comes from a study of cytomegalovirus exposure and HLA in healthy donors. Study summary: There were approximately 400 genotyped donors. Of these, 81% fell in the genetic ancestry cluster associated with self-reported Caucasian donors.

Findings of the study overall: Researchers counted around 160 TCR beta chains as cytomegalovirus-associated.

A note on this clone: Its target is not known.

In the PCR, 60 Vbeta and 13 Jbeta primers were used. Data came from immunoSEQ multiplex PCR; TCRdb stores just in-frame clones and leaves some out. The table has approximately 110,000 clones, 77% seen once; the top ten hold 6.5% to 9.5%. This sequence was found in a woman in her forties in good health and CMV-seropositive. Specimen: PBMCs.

The CDR3 DNA reads TGCGCCAGCAGCCAATTGGGACTAGCGGGAGGGCCGAACTCCTACAATGAGCAGTTCTTC. Protein: CASSQLGLAGGPNSYNEQFF. This rearrangement joins TRBV4-1 to TRBJ2-1; TRBD2 matches 16 bases. Germline V gene lookup returns CDR1 MGHRA and CDR2 YSYEKL. Unmatched junction bases numbered 7, after V lost 2 bases and J lost 0 bases. CDR3 size: 20 residues.